The 6 T cell receptor beta chains listed next were all sequenced from one sample in a study of naive and memory T cell subsets. The SP2 primer and nested alpha and beta constant region primers amplified ligated cDNA in four rounds. TCRdb re-called the 5' RACE reads through MiXCR, storing one row per CDR3 protein. The sample holds about 48,000 distinct CDR3 sequences, around 4.7% seen once. A UMI-containing oligonucleotide was joined by 3' ligation to the TCR cDNA template. Receptors originate from a female donor in good health.

This clonotype was detected many times. This chain joins TRBV7-8 and TRBJ1-3, with TRBD1 matching over 7 bases. V was pared by 0 bases and J by 3 bases, with 2 bases of the junction left unmatched. Per germline, CDR1 SGHVS and CDR2 FQNEAQ. The CDR3 is 15 amino acids. Here the CDR3 DNA reads TGTGCCAGCAGCTTAGCAGGGGGCAGTGGAAACACCATATATTTT. Protein: CASSLAGGSGNTIYF.

A few counts support this clonotype. The J gene is TRBJ1-4, the V gene TRBV11-2; 11 bases are a match to TRBD1. The CDR3 totals 19 residues. The germline V gene encodes CDR1 SGHAT and CDR2 FQNNGV. Trimming took 1 base from V and 0 from J; bases not matched to a gene: 7. The DNA for the CDR3 is TGTGCCAGCAGCTTAGTTTATTGGACAGGGGGCCCAACTAATGAAAAACTGTTTTTT. Its translation is CASSLVYWTGGPTNEKLFF.

This clonotype was seen many times. This sequence joins TRBV27 and TRBJ2-3; no firm D call. Trimming stripped 5 bases from V and 6 bases from J, with 12 bases between. The CDR3 length is 13 residues. The germline V gene encodes CDR1 MNHEY and CDR2 SMNVEV (reference sequence). The CDR3 spells CASSPPLTDTQYF. The CDR3 DNA sequence: TGTGCCAGCAGTCCCCCCTTAACGGATACGCAGTATTTT.

The table lists this clonotype with a few counts. The chain uses TRBV29-1 and TRBJ1-1; D ambiguous. Germline V gene data show CDR1 as SQVTM and CDR2 as ANQGSEA. V lost 5 bases, J lost 1 base, and 8 bases lay in between. The CDR3 has 12 residues. CDR3 protein: CSVRRGNTEAFF. The CDR3 DNA follows: TGCAGCGTTCGGCGGGGGAACACTGAAGCTTTCTTT.

This clonotype was counted many times. The chain recombines TRBV11-1 with TRBJ2-6; no definite D call. The CDR3 consists of 14 residues. The germline gives CDR1 SGHAT, CDR2 FQDESV (reference sequence). Trimming took 0 bases from V and 2 from J, leaving 2 bases between them. The CDR3 nucleotides read TGTGCCAGCAGCTTAGCGCCTGGGGCCAACGTCCTGACTTTC. Residues: CASSLAPGANVLTF.

This clonotype was detected many times. The J gene is TRBJ2-5, the V gene TRBV10-3; D is perhaps TRBD2 (6 bases). CDR3 length: 14 amino acids. CDR1 is ENHRY, CDR2 SYGVKD, per germline. With 6 bases removed from V and 4 bases from J, the gap between germline ends came to 15 bases. The CDR3 bases are TGTGCCATCAGCCGGACTGGGCGGGGAGAGACCCAGTACTTC. It specifies CAISRTGRGETQYF.